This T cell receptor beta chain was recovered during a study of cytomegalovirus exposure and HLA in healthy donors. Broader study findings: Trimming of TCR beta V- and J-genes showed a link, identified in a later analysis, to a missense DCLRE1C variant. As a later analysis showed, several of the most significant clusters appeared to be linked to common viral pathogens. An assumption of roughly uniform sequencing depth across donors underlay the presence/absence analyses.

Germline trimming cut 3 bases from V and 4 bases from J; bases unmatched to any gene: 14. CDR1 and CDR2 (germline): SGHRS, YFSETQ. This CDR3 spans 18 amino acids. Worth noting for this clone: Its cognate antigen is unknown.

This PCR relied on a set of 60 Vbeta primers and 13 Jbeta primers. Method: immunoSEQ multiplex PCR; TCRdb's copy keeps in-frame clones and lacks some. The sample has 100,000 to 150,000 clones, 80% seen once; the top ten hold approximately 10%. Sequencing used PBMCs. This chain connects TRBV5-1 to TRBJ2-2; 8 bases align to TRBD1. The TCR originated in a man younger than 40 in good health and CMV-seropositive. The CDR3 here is CASSSRPTGGMSTGELFF. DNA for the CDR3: TGCGCCAGCAGCTCGAGGCCCACAGGGGGGATGAGCACCGGGGAGCTGTTTTTT.